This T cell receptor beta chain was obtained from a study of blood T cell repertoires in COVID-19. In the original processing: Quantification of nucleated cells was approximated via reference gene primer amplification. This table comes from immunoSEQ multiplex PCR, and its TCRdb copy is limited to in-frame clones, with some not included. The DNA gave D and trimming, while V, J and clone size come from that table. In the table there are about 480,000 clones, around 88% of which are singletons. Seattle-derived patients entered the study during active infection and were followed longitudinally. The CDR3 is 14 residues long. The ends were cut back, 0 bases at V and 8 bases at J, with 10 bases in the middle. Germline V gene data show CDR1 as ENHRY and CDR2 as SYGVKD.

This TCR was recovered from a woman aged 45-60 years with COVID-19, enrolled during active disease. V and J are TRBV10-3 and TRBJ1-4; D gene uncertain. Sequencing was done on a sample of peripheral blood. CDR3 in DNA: TGTGCCATCAGTGAGTCGGGAGAACGGGAAAAACTGTTTTTT. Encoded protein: CAISESGEREKLFF.